This is a list of T cell receptor beta chains from one sample in a study of regulatory T cells in long-lasting Graves disease. MiXCR was run by TCRdb on the multiplex PCR reads, yielding one entry per CDR3 protein. Of 400,000 to 500,000 distinct CDR3 sequences detected, approximately 21% appear once; the ten largest clones hold more than 6%. The material sequenced was peripheral blood mononuclear cells (PBMCs), taken when the disease was refractory, from a patient treated with antithyroid drugs. All receptors come from a female donor with Graves disease. The CDR3 runs from the conserved cysteine through the conserved F or W. Clone size is not always given. Where it is, it says once, few, many or a class for expanded clones.

cdr3_length	v_call	j_call	clone_size	cdr3_aa
14	TRBV5-1	TRBJ1-5	-	CASSLTGAGQPQHF
15	TRBV10-3	TRBJ2-1	-	CAISEGGGPYNEQFF
12	TRBV5-1	TRBJ1-2	many	CASSPGQGAGTF
13	TRBV27	TRBJ1-1	many	CASSQTEHTEAFF
17	TRBV5-6	TRBJ1-1	few	CASSLLVGQGVNTEAFF
12	TRBV24-1	TRBJ2-1	-	CATSDPDHEQFF
17	TRBV28	TRBJ2-2	-	CARSGGPSGELTGELFF
15	TRBV2	TRBJ1-5	many	CASSELGTVGQPQHF
14	TRBV6-1	TRBJ2-7	-	CASTYRREIYEQYF
16	TRBV19	TRBJ1-2	many	CASSPRGGGDFYGYTF
13	TRBV12-3/TRBV12-4	TRBJ1-2	many	CASRRTGGYGYTF
17	TRBV6-1	TRBJ2-5	few	CATLDLPTDRERETQYF
15	TRBV7-9	TRBJ2-7	few	CASSPWQGFSYEQYF
16	TRBV11-2	TRBJ2-1	-	CASSSILAGYGNEQFF
12	TRBV20-1	TRBJ2-2	few	CSARQGTGELFF
15	TRBV15	TRBJ1-2	few	CATSPTVDGLSGYTF
15	TRBV11-3	TRBJ2-1	few	CASSLPQASYNEQFF
16	TRBV5-1	TRBJ1-2	few	CASSLEAGGAGYGYTF
14	TRBV20-1	TRBJ1-5	-	CSARRTGEHQPQHF
13	TRBV3-1	TRBJ1-1	few	CATSGRGNTEAFF
13	TRBV20-1	TRBJ1-1	many	CSARAGGYTEAFF
16	TRBV5-1	TRBJ1-3	-	CASSLPLGSGRNTIYF
16	TRBV14	TRBJ2-2	-	CASSHHLGARTGELFF
17	TRBV30	TRBJ2-7	-	CAWSAAGQELNSYEQYF
15	TRBV6-1	TRBJ2-7	-	CASSVGRGGPYEQYF
16	TRBV7-2	TRBJ2-7	many	CASSLNAGHLSYEQYF